A selection of T cell receptor beta chains follows, all from one sample in a study of shared clonotypes between healthy human individuals. Assay: immunoSEQ multiplex PCR; the TCRdb copy retains only in-frame clones and omits some. This sample carries about 1 million clones, around 75% of them seen once, and the ten largest clones take over 1.3%. Source material: memory CD4+ T cells sorted from blood. These receptors all come from a young man in good health. Both conserved end residues are part of each CDR3. A D gene is named only where the DNA matches it firmly. Clone size appears in some rows only: once, few, many, or a class for an expanded clone.

TRBV11-2,TRBJ2-5,.,TRBD2,CASSRAGTSGGTQYF,TGTGCCAGCAGCCGGGCCGGGACTAGCGGAGGGACCCAGTACTTC
TRBV5-1,TRBJ2-7,.,.,CASSLATGKVYEQYF,TGCGCCAGCAGCTTGGCGACAGGAAAGGTTTACGAGCAGTACTTC
TRBV29-1,TRBJ2-2,.,TRBD1,CSFDRGGEELFF,TGCAGCTTCGACAGGGGCGGTGAGGAGCTGTTTTTT
TRBV5-1,TRBJ2-3,.,TRBD2,CASTGLAGETSTDTQYF,TGCGCCAGCACCGGACTAGCGGGTGAAACTAGCACAGATACGCAGTATTTT
TRBV14,TRBJ2-5,.,TRBD1,CASSRTGGLETQYF,TGTGCCAGCAGCAGGACAGGGGGCCTGGAGACCCAGTACTTC
TRBV28,TRBJ1-5,few,.,CASSLAGYQPQHF,TGTGCCAGCAGTTTAGCTGGATATCAGCCCCAGCATTTT
TRBV10-3,TRBJ2-5,.,TRBD2,CAISESLPGLAGETQYF,TGTGCCATCAGTGAGTCCCTCCCGGGACTAGCGGGGGAGACCCAGTACTTC
TRBV5-1,TRBJ1-1,.,.,CASSLAGTGYTEAFF,TGCGCCAGCAGCTTGGCCGGTACAGGATACACTGAAGCTTTCTTT
TRBV6-5,TRBJ1-5,.,.,CASSQGSNQPQHF,TGTGCCAGCAGCCAGGGTAGCAATCAGCCCCAGCATTTT
TRBV27,TRBJ2-6,.,.,CASRERGTGANVLTF,TGTGCCAGCAGGGAGAGGGGGACAGGGGCCAACGTCCTGACTTTC
TRBV7-9,TRBJ1-6,.,.,CASSFGDNSPLHF,TGTGCCAGCAGCTTCGGGGATAATTCACCCCTCCACTTT
TRBV21-1,TRBJ1-5,once,.,CAREDRDDNQPQHF,TGTGCCAGAGAGGACAGGGACGACAATCAGCCCCAGCATTTT
TRBV11-2,TRBJ2-1,few,TRBD2,CASSLGMAGGSLEQFF,TGTGCCAGCAGCTTAGGTATGGCGGGAGGTTCCTTGGAGCAGTTCTTC
TRBV5-6,TRBJ1-6,.,.,CASSLGVNSPLHF,TGTGCCAGCAGCTTGGGAGTCAATTCACCCCTCCACTTT
TRBV9,TRBJ2-1,.,TRBD1,CASSGKGQGHYNEQFF,TGTGCCAGCAGCGGGAAAGGACAGGGGCATTACAATGAGCAGTTCTTC
TRBV29-1,TRBJ2-7,once,TRBD1,CSVVAPGQGSYEQYF,TGCAGCGTTGTTGCACCGGGACAGGGGTCCTACGAGCAGTACTTC
TRBV30,TRBJ2-7,few,.,CAWGGRTYSYEQYF,TGTGCCTGGGGGGGCCGTACATACTCCTACGAGCAGTACTTC
TRBV7-2,TRBJ2-5,.,.,CASSSDMTSKGTQYF,TGTGCCAGCAGCTCCGACATGACTAGTAAAGGGACCCAGTACTTC
TRBV2,TRBJ2-7,.,.,CASSPLSEQYF,TGTGCCAGCAGTCCACTCTCCGAGCAGTACTTC
TRBV10-1,TRBJ2-7,.,TRBD1,CASTVDRGPYEQYF,TGCGCCAGCACCGTCGACAGGGGGCCCTACGAGCAGTACTTC
TRBV10-3,TRBJ1-3,.,.,CAIRGSSGNTIYF,TGTGCCATCAGAGGCTCCTCTGGAAACACCATATATTTT
TRBV6-6,TRBJ2-7,.,.,CASSTGTGTYEQYF,TGTGCCAGCAGTACCGGGACTGGAACCTACGAGCAGTACTTC
TRBV5-1,TRBJ2-5,.,TRBD2,CASSLQVAGGLETQYF,TGCGCCAGCAGCTTGCAGGTAGCGGGGGGGCTTGAGACCCAGTACTTC
TRBV6-6,TRBJ2-2,.,.,CASSRDTTGELFF,TGTGCCAGCAGCAGGGACACCACCGGGGAGCTGTTTTTT
TRBV5-4,TRBJ1-6,.,.,CASSLDIQGNSPLHF,TGTGCCAGCAGCTTGGATATACAGGGTAATTCACCCCTCCACTTT
TRBV6-5,TRBJ2-5,.,TRBD1,CASGWTGQGTQYF,TGTGCCAGCGGTTGGACGGGACAGGGAACCCAGTACTTC
TRBV7-3,TRBJ1-1,few,.,CASSRIGGSEAFF,TGTGCCAGCAGCCGAATTGGGGGGAGTGAAGCTTTCTTT
TRBV29-1,TRBJ1-2,.,TRBD1,CSAARTGGAEDYGYTF,TGCAGCGCTGCCCGGACAGGGGGCGCGGAAGATTATGGCTACACCTTC
TRBV29-1,TRBJ2-2,.,TRBD2,CSVVSGRAGGELFF,TGCAGCGTTGTCAGCGGGAGGGCCGGCGGGGAGCTGTTTTTT
TRBV30,TRBJ2-4,.,TRBD2,CAWDASGRSDIQYF,TGTGCCTGGGACGCTAGCGGGAGGAGCGACATTCAGTACTTC
TRBV28,TRBJ2-1,.,TRBD2,CASSSGLAGYNEQFF,TGTGCCAGCAGTTCTGGACTAGCGGGGTACAATGAGCAGTTCTTC